A single TCR beta chain is shown here with its context. Its matching antigen is unknown. This sample is part of a study of shared clonotypes between healthy human individuals. Study details: Donors, aged 18 to 49, were two women and three men. Three CD4 naive, three CD4 memory, two CD8 naive and one CD8 memory plate were used per donor. Overall study findings and caveats: Clonotypes not shared had lower generation probabilities than those common to all four donors.

The V end lost 4 bases, the J end lost 0 bases, and 10 bases lay between the germline ends. Germline assignment: CDR1 SGHRS and CDR2 YFSETQ. This CDR3 has 15 amino acids. A CD45RA+ naive subset and a CD45RA-negative memory subset were split from CD4+ cells. The method was immunoSEQ multiplex PCR; TCRdb's version includes in-frame clones alone and lacks a portion of them. The sample contains some 2 million clones, roughly 94% of which appear only once. The clonotype comes from a man between 18 and 29 years old in good health. The V and J genes are TRBV5-1 and TRBJ1-4; D is ambiguous. The sample taken for sequencing was naive CD4+ T cells sorted from blood. Subset indicated: CD45RA+ positively selected. The CDR3 loop is CASSPLKATNEKLFF. CDR3 nucleotide sequence: TGCGCCAGCAGCCCCCTTAAGGCAACTAATGAAAAACTGTTTTTT.